This paragraph reports one T cell receptor (beta chain). These data belong to a study of blood T cell repertoires in COVID-19. Study-level background: T cells, B-cell-depleted T cells, or PBMCs supplied cDNA or gDNA.

Trimming shortened V by 5 bases and J by 2 bases, and 9 bases separated the two germline ends. CDR1 SGHAT and CDR2 FQDESV come from the germline V gene (reference sequence). This CDR3 has 13 residues. Original data processing: By means of reference gene primer amplification, nucleated cell counts were estimated. Here immunoSEQ multiplex PCR was the method, and the copy in TCRdb shows in-frame clones only, minus some. V, J and clone size were drawn from that table, and D and trimming were deduced from the DNA. The data hold 91,000 or so clones, with 70% to 90% observed a single time. Sequencing was performed on peripheral blood. The V gene is TRBV11-1, the J gene TRBJ1-2; D ambiguous. The receptor's source is an older woman in a cohort sampled during active or convalescent COVID-19. The CDR3 loop is CASSPGRNYGYTF. In DNA form, the CDR3 reads TGTGCCAGCAGCCCCGGGAGGAACTATGGCTACACCTTC. Filled out from reference TRBV11-1 and TRBJ1-2, the complete variable domain reads EAEVAQSPRYKITEKSQAVAFWCDPISGHATLYWYRQILGQGPELLVQFQDESVVDDSQLPKDRFSAERLKGVDSTLKIQPAELGDSAMYLCASSPGRNYGYTFGSGTRLTVV.